These 24 T cell receptor beta chains originate from one sample sequenced in a study of blood T cell repertoires in COVID-19. Generated by immunoSEQ multiplex PCR, the TCRdb table keeps only in-frame clones and is missing some. The table includes 200,000 to 250,000 clones, 85% to 90% detected once. Sequences were obtained from PBMCs or T cells enriched from blood (not recorded which). Every receptor here comes from a man aged 40-55 years who had recovered from COVID-19.

This clone was counted a few times. The chain couples TRBV19 to TRBJ1-5; no clear D gene. The CDR3 runs 13 residues. CDR1 and CDR2 from the germline V gene are LNHDA and SQIVND (reference sequence). V lost 8 bases and J 4 bases, leaving 12 bases between the germline ends. The CDR3 sequence: CASAGNTNQPQHF. In DNA form, the CDR3 reads TGTGCCAGTGCCGGGAACACTAATCAGCCCCAGCATTTT.

This clone was observed a handful of times. This chain uses TRBV6-4 with TRBJ1-5; D is unresolved. The CDR3 is 15 amino acids. V lost 0 bases to trimming and J lost 3 bases, with 9 bases between them. Germline V gene data show CDR1 as MRHNA and CDR2 as SNTAGT. The chain's CDR3 is CASSDSADNNQPQHF. In DNA form, the CDR3 reads TGTGCCAGCAGTGACTCGGCAGATAACAATCAGCCCCAGCATTTT.

This clone has a single count. This chain links TRBV27 with TRBJ1-1, with 9 bases matching TRBD1. This CDR3 region has 16 residues. V shed 4 bases and J 5 bases; nucleotides not matched to a gene: 11. Per the germline V gene, CDR1 is MNHEY and CDR2 is SMNVEV (reference sequence). CDR3 in amino acids: CASSSLPGQGKTEAFF. CDR3 sequence (DNA): TGTGCCAGCAGTTCTCTACCGGGACAGGGAAAAACTGAAGCTTTCTTT.

This clone has just one count. V gene TRBV11-1 combines with J gene TRBJ2-5; 10 positions agree with TRBD1. This CDR3 region has 16 residues. Germline CDR1 SGHAT, CDR2 FQDESV (reference sequence). V lost 3 bases, J lost 1 base, and 5 bases stayed unmatched. CDR3 sequence: CASSLSGTGAQETQYF. The CDR3 region has the DNA TGTGCCAGCAGCTTGTCCGGGACAGGGGCCCAAGAGACCCAGTACTTC.

The V call is TRBV7-9, the J call TRBJ1-3; the D gene is possibly TRBD1 (5 bases). CDR3 size: 15 residues. From germline, CDR1 is SEHNR and CDR2 FQNEAQ (reference sequence). V was trimmed by 7 bases and J by 3 bases, leaving 16 bases between them. This CDR3 is CASTNSRVYGNTIYF. As DNA, the CDR3 is TGTGCCAGCACCAACAGCAGGGTGTATGGAAACACCATATATTTT.

Here the CDR3 reads CASASLAEYNEQFF. The CDR3 DNA sequence: TGTGCCAGCGCTTCGCTAGCGGAATACAATGAGCAGTTCTTC. This sequence joins TRBV28 and TRBJ2-1, with 7 bases fitting TRBD2. V dropped 8 bases and J dropped 4; count of bases not matched to a gene: 8. Germline V gene sequence: CDR1 MDHEN, CDR2 SYDVKM. There are 14 residues in the CDR3.

The chain is built from TRBV19 and TRBJ2-7; tentative D call: TRBD1 (6 bases). The germline V gene has CDR1 LNHDA and CDR2 SQIVND (reference sequence). The CDR3 spans 13 residues. Trimming cost V 7 bases and J 4 bases, with 14 bases left between them. CDR3 in amino acids: CASMTHTGYEQYF. The CDR3 DNA sequence: TGTGCCAGTATGACACACACAGGGTACGAGCAGTACTTC.

The rearrangement links TRBV19 to TRBJ2-1; TRBD1 matches 9 bases. Germline V lookup: CDR1 LNHDA, CDR2 SQIVND (reference sequence). V shed 1 base and J 8 bases; nucleotides not matched to a gene: 3. The CDR3 is 14 residues long. CDR3 nucleotides: TGTGCCAGTAGTATAGTGTACAGGGGGCATGAGCAGTTCTTC. It yields the protein CASSIVYRGHEQFF.

The sample holds one count of this clone. The chain recombines TRBV2 with TRBJ2-3, with D maybe TRBD1 (5 bases). The germline V and J ends were trimmed by 7 bases and 0 bases, with 11 bases remaining between them. The germline CDR1 and CDR2 sequences are SNHLY and FYNNEI. The CDR3 runs to 14 residues. This chain's CDR3 is CASKLGQSTDTQYF. The CDR3 coding sequence is TGTGCCAGCAAGTTGGGGCAGAGCACAGATACGCAGTATTTT.

V is TRBV4-2 and J is TRBJ1-6, with a possible D match to TRBD1 (5 bases). This CDR3 comprises 18 residues. Germline values: CDR1 LGHNA, CDR2 YNFKEQ. The ends were cut back, 3 bases at V and 5 bases at J, with 20 bases in the middle. For the CDR3, the DNA is TGTGCCAGCAGCCACGTCCTACCCCAGGGAGGCGATAATTCACCCCTCCACTTT. This encodes CASSHVLPQGGDNSPLHF.

In this sample, this clone turned up a few times. The rearrangement uses TRBV7-9 and TRBJ1-2; weak D call: TRBD1 (5 bases). This CDR3 has 16 residues. The V gene lost 5 bases and the J gene lost 4 bases, with 20 bases spanning the gap. Germline lookup yields CDR1 SEHNR and CDR2 FQNEAQ (reference sequence). CDR3: CASSLPSSTARYGYTF. CDR3 nucleotides: TGTGCCAGCAGCCTGCCATCCTCGACAGCCCGCTATGGCTACACCTTC.

The rearrangement uses TRBV19 and TRBJ2-1, with TRBD1 as a possible D gene (6 bases). Trimming stripped 1 base from V and 9 bases from J, with 13 bases between. CDR1 LNHDA and CDR2 SQIVND come from the germline V gene (reference sequence). This CDR3 comprises 14 residues. The DNA of the CDR3 is TGTGCCAGTAGTATAGCTGGGGGCCATGGTGAGCAGTTCTTC. This encodes CASSIAGGHGEQFF. The full variable domain, its missing parts supplied by reference TRBV19 and TRBJ2-1, is DGGITQSPKYLFRKEGQNVTLSCEQNLNHDAMYWYRQDPGQGLRLIYYSQIVNDFQKGDIAEGYSVSREKKESFPLTVTSAQKNPTAFYLCASSIAGGHGEQFFGPGTRLTVL.

There are a few counts of this clone. The CDR3 spells CASSRPGENGEQYF. The CDR3 nucleotides read TGTGCCAGCAGCCGTCCGGGGGAAAATGGCGAGCAGTACTTC. The rearrangement links TRBV7-9 to TRBJ2-7; tentatively, D is TRBD2 (6 bases). The CDR3 consists of 14 residues. V lost 5 bases, J lost 6 bases, and 17 bases lay in between. The germline V gene encodes CDR1 SEHNR and CDR2 FQNEAQ (reference sequence).

The chain carries TRBV27 and TRBJ2-3, with unresolved D. Per the germline V gene, CDR1 is MNHEY and CDR2 is SMNVEV (reference sequence). The CDR3 contains 14 residues. V shed 7 bases and J shed 2 bases, with 13 bases lying between them. As DNA, the CDR3 is TGTGCCAGCAAAAGCGAGCTAGACACAGATACGCAGTATTTT. It is translated as CASKSELDTDTQYF.

This chain connects TRBV5-1 to TRBJ1-3; D possibly corresponds to TRBD1 (6 bases). The CDR3 totals 15 residues. Germline CDR1 reads SGHRS; CDR2 reads YFSETQ. V lost 5 bases, J lost 2 bases, and 14 bases lay in between. The CDR3 nucleotides read TGCGCCAGCAGAGTACAGGGATCCCCTGGAAACACCATATATTTT. The encoded protein is CASRVQGSPGNTIYF. The complete variable domain, with remaining parts taken from reference TRBV5-1 and TRBJ1-3, reads KAGVTQTPRYLIKTRGQQVTLSCSPISGHRSVSWYQQTPGQGLQFLFEYFSETQRNKGNFPGRFSGRQFSNSRSEMNVSTLELGDSALYLCASRVQGSPGNTIYFGEGSWLTVV.

This clone was recorded a few times. The chain recombines TRBV28 with TRBJ1-2; perhaps TRBD1 as D (5 bases). Per the germline V gene, CDR1 is MDHEN and CDR2 is SYDVKM. The V and J ends lost 5 bases and 4 bases respectively, with 11 bases between them. The CDR3 covers 13 residues. For the CDR3, the DNA is TGTGCCAGCAGTCCAGAGACAGTCTATGGCTACACCTTC. Protein: CASSPETVYGYTF.

The rearrangement joins TRBV19 to TRBJ1-6, with 10 bases identical to TRBD1. Germline V lookup: CDR1 LNHDA, CDR2 SQIVND (reference sequence). V lost 4 bases, J lost 9 bases, and 12 bases stayed unmatched. The CDR3 totals 17 residues. CDR3 protein: CASSTDRGRVRPSPLHF. Written as DNA, the CDR3 is TGTGCCAGTAGTACAGACAGGGGGCGAGTTCGTCCTTCACCCCTCCACTTT.

This chain uses TRBV14 with TRBJ1-3; no definite D call. This CDR3 spans 12 amino acids. The germline V gene has CDR1 SGHDN and CDR2 FVKESK. V was cut by 1 base and J by 4 bases, with 2 bases left in between. The CDR3 DNA reads as TGTGCCAGCAGCCAAGTAGGAAACACCATATATTTT. It codes for CASSQVGNTIYF. The full variable domain, with the rest looked up from reference TRBV14 and TRBJ1-3, is EAGVTQFPSHSVIEKGQTVTLRCDPISGHDNLYWYRRVMGKEIKFLLHFVKESKQDESGMPNNRFLAERTGGTYSTLKVQPAELEDSGVYFCASSQVGNTIYFGEGSWLTVV.

This chain uses TRBV10-3 with TRBJ2-7; 11 positions match TRBD1. V was pared by 3 bases and J by 2 bases, with 6 bases of the junction left unmatched. Germline V CDR1 and CDR2: ENHRY, SYGVKD. The CDR3 loop spans 16 amino acids. This CDR3 reads CAISDPGQGGTYEQYF. The CDR3 DNA follows: TGTGCCATCAGTGACCCGGGACAGGGGGGTACCTACGAGCAGTACTTC.

The CDR3 DNA sequence: TGCGCCAGCAGCCACCCGGGACAGGGAAAAGTAGCTACCTACGAGCAGTACTTC. Encoded protein: CASSHPGQGKVATYEQYF. The chain combines TRBV4-1 with TRBJ2-7; 9 bases align to TRBD1. CDR3 length equals 18 residues. Trimming at V came to 3 bases and at J to 2 bases, leaving 14 bases not matched to a gene. The germline V gene encodes CDR1 MGHRA and CDR2 YSYEKL.

The chain employs TRBV5-1 and TRBJ1-1; 7 bases match TRBD1. V gave up 6 bases and J gave up 1 base; unmatched junction bases: 6. Germline lookup yields CDR1 SGHRS and CDR2 YFSETQ. The CDR3 totals 14 residues. As DNA, the CDR3 is TGCGCCAGCACCCGACAGGGCTGGAACACTGAAGCTTTCTTT. It yields the protein CASTRQGWNTEAFF.

The count of this clone is one. V is TRBV5-1 and J is TRBJ2-3, with 13 bases fitting TRBD2. V lost 4 bases, J lost 1 base, and 6 bases stayed unmatched. The CDR3 extends over 17 amino acids. CDR1 is SGHRS and CDR2 is YFSETQ in the germline V gene. The CDR3 is CASSRTSGGRGTDTQYF. The CDR3 bases are TGCGCCAGCAGCCGGACTAGCGGGGGCCGGGGCACAGATACGCAGTATTTT.

In DNA, the CDR3 is TGTGCCAGCAGAACGGGGACAGGCTCAGATACGCAGTATTTT. Residues: CASRTGTGSDTQYF. This rearrangement joins TRBV7-6 to TRBJ2-3, with TRBD1 matching over 8 bases. Trimming at V came to 6 bases and at J to 4 bases, leaving 6 bases not matched to a gene. Per germline, CDR1 SGHVS and CDR2 FNYEAQ. The CDR3 covers 14 residues. The variable domain in full, with the rest retrieved from reference TRBV7-6 and TRBJ2-3, is GAGVSQSPRYKVTKRGQDVALRCDPISGHVSLYWYRQALGQGPEFLTYFNYEAQQDKSGLPNDRFSAERPEGSISTLTIQRTEQRDSAMYRCASRTGTGSDTQYFGPGTRLTVL.

This clone was observed a handful of times. This chain joins TRBV3-1 (or the pseudogene TRBV3-2) and TRBJ1-2, with unresolved D. The V gene's germline CDR1 is LGHDT and CDR2 YNNKEL (reference sequence). V dropped 0 bases and J dropped 8 bases, with 13 bases sitting between them. The CDR3 extends over 14 amino acids. The CDR3 reads CASSQEGGSGGYTF. The CDR3 DNA sequence: TGTGCCAGCAGCCAAGAGGGCGGGTCGGGCGGCTACACCTTC.